This T cell receptor (beta chain) was observed in a study of cytomegalovirus exposure and HLA in healthy donors. Study-wide results and limits: A later analysis linked a missense variant in DCLRE1C to the trimming of TCR beta V and J genes. Across all donors, roughly uniform sequencing depth was an assumption of the presence/absence analyses.

CDR3 length: 16 amino acids. V was clipped by 3 bases and J by 2 bases, with 17 bases between them. With respect to this clone: Its antigen is not known.

60 Vbeta and 13 Jbeta primers were used in PCR. Profiled with immunoSEQ multiplex PCR; TCRdb holds only in-frame clones, not every one. The repertoire holds 95,000 to 120,000 clones, with 67% as singletons. Sequencing was performed on PBMCs. The sequence was collected from a young man in good health and CMV-seropositive. This chain joins TRBV5-3 and TRBJ1-1; D is ambiguous. TRBV5-3 is noted as an ORF with a role that remains uncertain. The CDR3 loop is CARSWRRGGRNTEAFF. DNA for the CDR3: TGTGCCAGAAGCTGGCGCCGGGGAGGTAGAAACACTGAAGCTTTCTTT.